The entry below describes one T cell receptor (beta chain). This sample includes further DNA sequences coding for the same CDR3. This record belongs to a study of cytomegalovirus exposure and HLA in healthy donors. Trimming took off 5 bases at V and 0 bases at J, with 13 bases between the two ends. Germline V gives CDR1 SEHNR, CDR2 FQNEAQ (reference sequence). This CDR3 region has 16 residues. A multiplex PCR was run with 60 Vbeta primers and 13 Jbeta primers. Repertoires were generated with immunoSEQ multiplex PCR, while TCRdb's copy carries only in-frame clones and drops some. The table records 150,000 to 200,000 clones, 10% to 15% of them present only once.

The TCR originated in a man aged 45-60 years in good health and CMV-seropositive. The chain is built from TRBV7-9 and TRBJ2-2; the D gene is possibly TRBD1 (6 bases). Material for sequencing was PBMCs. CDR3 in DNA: TGTGCCAGCAGCCGATTGACAGGACCGAACACCGGGGAGCTGTTTTTT. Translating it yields CASSRLTGPNTGELFF. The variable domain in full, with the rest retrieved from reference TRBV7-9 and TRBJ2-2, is DTGVSQNPRHKITKRGQNVTFRCDPISEHNRLYWYRQTLGQGPEFLTYFQNEAQLEKSRLLSDRFSAERPKGSFSTLEIQRTEQGDSAMYLCASSRLTGPNTGELFFGEGSRLTVL.